Listed here are 15 T cell receptor beta chains from one sample, sequenced in a study of T cell responses to AZD1222 COVID-19 vaccine. Profiled with immunoSEQ multiplex PCR; TCRdb holds only in-frame clones, not every one. This sample has 140,000 to 150,000 clones, with just under 95% found just once. The sequences come from peripheral blood, collected on day 0 of AZD1222 vaccination. The receptors were gathered from an adult in good health.

The chain employs TRBV12-5 and TRBJ2-1, with 8 bases fitting TRBD1. CDR3 size: 17 residues. V lost 0 bases to trimming and J lost 1 base; unmatched junction nucleotides: 5. Germline CDR1 reads LGHNT; CDR2 reads FRNRAP. Here the CDR3 reads CASGLVLDRGSYNEQFF. The CDR3 region has the DNA TGTGCTAGTGGTTTGGTACTCGACAGGGGATCCTACAATGAGCAGTTCTTC.

This sequence joins TRBV3-1 (or the pseudogene TRBV3-2) and TRBJ2-6; no clear D. Germline loops: CDR1 LGHDT, CDR2 YNNKEL (reference sequence). The V end was cut by 0 bases, the J end by 4 bases, with 7 bases between. This CDR3 region has 15 residues. CDR3 in DNA: TGTGCCAGCAGCCAAGATCCAGTAGGGGCCAACGTCCTGACTTTC. Amino acid sequence: CASSQDPVGANVLTF.

V and J are TRBV4-1 and TRBJ2-7; no reliable D call. The V end was cut by 0 bases, the J end by 2 bases, with 5 bases between. The CDR3 is made up of 13 amino acids. Per germline, CDR1 MGHRA and CDR2 YSYEKL. The CDR3 loop reads CASSQDPPYEQYF. As DNA, the CDR3 is TGCGCCAGCAGCCAAGACCCACCCTACGAGCAGTACTTC.

The chain joins TRBV6-2 or TRBV6-3 to TRBJ1-5, with D uncertain. CDR1 and CDR2 (germline): MNHEY, SVGEGT. The CDR3 totals 16 residues. Between the trimmed V and J ends, which lost 2 bases and 0 bases, there was a span of 11 bases. The CDR3 nucleotides are TGTGCCAGCAGTTACAGGGAGGCCTTTAGCAATCAGCCCCAGCATTTT. Its protein product is CASSYREAFSNQPQHF.

The chain recombines TRBV6-5 with TRBJ1-4; D gene unclear. Trimming removed 5 bases from V and 10 bases from J, with 11 bases in between. This CDR3 spans 12 amino acids. CDR1 and CDR2 from the germline V gene are MNHEY and SVGAGI. Here the CDR3 DNA reads TGTGCCAGCAGTAGTTGGGGAGGAAAACTGTTTTTT. Its protein product is CASSSWGGKLFF.

The CDR3 spells CASSNYQPQHF. CDR3 DNA: TGTGCCAGCAGCAACTATCAGCCCCAGCATTTT. This rearrangement joins TRBV28 to TRBJ1-5; D remains ambiguous. Trimming took 6 bases from V and 5 from J, leaving 5 bases between them. The length of the CDR3 is 11 residues. CDR1 MDHEN and CDR2 SYDVKM come from the germline V gene.

The rearrangement uses TRBV7-9 and TRBJ2-3, with 7 bases matching TRBD2. CDR1 is SEHNR and CDR2 is FQNEAQ in the germline V gene (reference sequence). V was clipped by 2 bases and J by 2 bases; unmatched bases: 1. This CDR3 is 14 amino acids long. CDR3 in amino acids: CASSLLAVTDTQYF. CDR3 nucleotide sequence: TGTGCCAGCAGCTTACTAGCGGTCACAGATACGCAGTATTTT.

The chain carries TRBV9 and TRBJ2-2; 10 bases match TRBD2. Germline trimming cut 0 bases from V and 4 bases from J; bases unmatched to any gene: 3. Germline V gene sequence: CDR1 SGDLS, CDR2 YYNGEE. This CDR3 is built from 16 residues. The CDR3 coding sequence is TGTGCCAGCAGCGTAGGACTAGCGGGCCGCACCGGGGAGCTGTTTTTT. It yields the protein CASSVGLAGRTGELFF.

Turning to this clone: This CDR3 is also generated by other DNA sequences in the sample. V usage is TRBV5-1 and J usage is TRBJ2-3; 8 bases map to TRBD2. Germline values: CDR1 SGHRS, CDR2 YFSETQ. This CDR3 region has 13 residues. Trimming removed 4 bases from V and 3 bases from J; junction bases left unmatched: 1. CDR3 bases: TGCGCCAGCAGCCCGGGGGGGACAGATACGCAGTATTTT. As protein: CASSPGGTDTQYF.

The gene calls are TRBV6-1 and TRBJ1-5; the D is unclear. Germline-derived CDR1 and CDR2 are MNHNS and SASEGT. This CDR3 has 15 amino acids. V shed 2 bases and J shed 8 bases, with 16 bases lying between them. The CDR3 loop reads CASSELVWGGEPQHF. CDR3 sequence (DNA): TGTGCCAGCAGTGAATTGGTGTGGGGTGGGGAGCCCCAGCATTTT.

The chain carries TRBV14 and TRBJ2-1; the D is unclear. CDR1 and CDR2 from the germline V gene are SGHDN and FVKESK. The CDR3 is 15 amino acids. V lost 4 bases and J 0 bases, leaving 10 bases between the germline ends. This chain's CDR3 is CASSPVLPSYNEQFF. The CDR3 coding sequence is TGTGCCAGCAGCCCGGTACTCCCCTCCTACAATGAGCAGTTCTTC.

The gene calls are TRBV4-1 and TRBJ2-1, with TRBD1 identical over 9 bases. J gave up 10 bases and V 1 base, and 8 bases lay outside the gene matches. The CDR3 is 15 amino acids. Germline-derived CDR1 and CDR2 are MGHRA and YSYEKL. In DNA form, the CDR3 reads TGCGCCAGCAGCCAAGTAGGACAGGGGACACGCGAGCAGTTCTTC. The encoded protein is CASSQVGQGTREQFF.

This clone was counted a single time. The chain links TRBV4-1 to TRBJ2-3; D might be TRBD2 (5 bases). Germline lookup yields CDR1 MGHRA and CDR2 YSYEKL. Trimming shortened V by 3 bases and J by 5 bases, and 18 bases separated the two germline ends. This CDR3 comprises 16 residues. The CDR3 loop is CASSQMAGSAKDTQYF. The CDR3 region has the DNA TGCGCCAGCAGCCAGATGGCGGGTTCCGCGAAAGATACGCAGTATTTT.

This clone has only a few counts. The chain couples TRBV18 to TRBJ2-7, with a tentative D call TRBD2 (6 bases). Germline-derived CDR1 and CDR2 are KGHSH and LQKENI. Trimming cost V 3 bases and J 0 bases, with 9 bases left between them. The CDR3 length is 14 residues. The CDR3 DNA reads TGTGCCAGCTCACCGGGAGGAAGCTCCTACGAGCAGTACTTC. Amino acid sequence: CASSPGGSSYEQYF.

The chain has TRBV19 and TRBJ1-1; TRBD1 matches at 7 bases. Germline CDR1 is LNHDA and CDR2 is SQIVND (reference sequence). The trim removed 5 bases at V and 5 bases at J, leaving 5 bases unmatched. CDR3 length equals 13 residues. DNA of the CDR3: TGTGCCAGTAGTTTACAGGGGTGGACTGAAGCTTTCTTT. Its protein is CASSLQGWTEAFF.